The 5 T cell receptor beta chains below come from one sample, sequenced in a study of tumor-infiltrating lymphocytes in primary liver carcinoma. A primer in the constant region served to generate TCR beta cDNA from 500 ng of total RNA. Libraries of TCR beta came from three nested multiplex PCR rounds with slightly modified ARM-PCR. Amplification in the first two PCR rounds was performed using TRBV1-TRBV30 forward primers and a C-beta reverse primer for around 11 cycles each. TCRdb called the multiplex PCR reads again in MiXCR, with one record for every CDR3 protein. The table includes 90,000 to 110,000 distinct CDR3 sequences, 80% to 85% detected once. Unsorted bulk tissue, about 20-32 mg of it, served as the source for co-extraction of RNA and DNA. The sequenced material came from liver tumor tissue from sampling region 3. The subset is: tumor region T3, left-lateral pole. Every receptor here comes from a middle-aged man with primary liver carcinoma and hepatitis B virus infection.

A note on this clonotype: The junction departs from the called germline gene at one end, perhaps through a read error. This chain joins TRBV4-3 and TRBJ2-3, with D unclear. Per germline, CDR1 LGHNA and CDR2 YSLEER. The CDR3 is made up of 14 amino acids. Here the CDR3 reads CACSQVVLSVTQYF. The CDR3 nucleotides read TGCGCCTGCAGCCAAGTTGTTCTCTCAGTTACGCAGTATTTT.

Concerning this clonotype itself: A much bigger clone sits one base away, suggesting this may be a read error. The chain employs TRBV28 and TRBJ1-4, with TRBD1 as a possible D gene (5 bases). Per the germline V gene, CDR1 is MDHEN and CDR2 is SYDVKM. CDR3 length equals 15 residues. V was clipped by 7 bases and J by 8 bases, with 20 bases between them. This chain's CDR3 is CASIGSDKGQEKLFF. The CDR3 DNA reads TGTGCCAGCATTGGATCGGACAAGGGGCAAGAAAAACTGTTTTTT.

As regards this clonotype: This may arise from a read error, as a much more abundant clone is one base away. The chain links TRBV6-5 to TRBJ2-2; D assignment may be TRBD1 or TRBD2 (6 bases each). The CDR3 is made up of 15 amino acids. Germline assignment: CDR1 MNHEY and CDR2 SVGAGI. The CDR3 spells CTSSYRGLGTGELSF. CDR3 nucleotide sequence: TGTACCAGCAGTTACCGGGGGCTGGGGACCGGGGAGCTGTCTTTT.

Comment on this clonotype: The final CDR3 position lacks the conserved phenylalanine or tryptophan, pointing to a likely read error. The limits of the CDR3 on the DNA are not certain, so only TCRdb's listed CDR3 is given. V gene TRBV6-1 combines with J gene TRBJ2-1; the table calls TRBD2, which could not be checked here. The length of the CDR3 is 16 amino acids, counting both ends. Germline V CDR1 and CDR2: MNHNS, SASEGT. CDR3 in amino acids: CASSEQTSGRTNEQFL.

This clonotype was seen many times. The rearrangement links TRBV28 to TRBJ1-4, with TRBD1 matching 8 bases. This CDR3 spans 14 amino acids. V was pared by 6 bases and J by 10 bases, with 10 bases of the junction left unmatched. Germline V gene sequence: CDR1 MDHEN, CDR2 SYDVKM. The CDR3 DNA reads TGTGCCAGCAGCAGAGGACAGGGAAGTGTAAAACTGTTTTTT. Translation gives CASSRGQGSVKLFF.